These 10 T cell receptor beta chains originate from one sample sequenced in a study of blood T cell repertoires in COVID-19. Sequencing used immunoSEQ multiplex PCR; TCRdb keeps in-frame clones, though not all of them. This sample has over 100,000 clones, with about 85% found just once. The sample consisted of peripheral blood. These receptors were taken from a man in his forties with acute or convalescent COVID-19.

This clone was observed a single time. The chain uses TRBV2 and TRBJ2-2; possibly TRBD2 for D (6 bases). The CDR3 is made up of 17 amino acids. From germline, CDR1 is SNHLY and CDR2 FYNNEI. Trimming took 0 bases from V and 3 from J, leaving 14 bases between them. The CDR3 region has the DNA TGTGCCAGCAGTGAAGCTGGTCGGGAGCTGGACACCGGGGAGCTGTTTTTT. Protein sequence: CASSEAGRELDTGELFF.

This chain links TRBV27 with TRBJ2-1; the match to TRBD2 covers 11 bases. With V trimmed by 4 bases and J by 7 bases, 9 bases remained unmatched. CDR3 size: 16 residues. Germline CDR1 and CDR2: MNHEY and SMNVEV (reference sequence). The CDR3 here is CASSSRSGRARNEQFF. CDR3 bases: TGTGCCAGCAGTTCTCGTAGCGGGAGGGCCAGAAATGAGCAGTTCTTC.

The chain links TRBV29-1 to TRBJ1-1, with 9 bases matching TRBD1. The CDR3 runs 12 residues. The germline CDR1 and CDR2 sequences are SQVTM and ANQGSEA. The V gene end was trimmed by 6 bases and the J gene end by 11 bases; junction bases not matched to a gene: 10. The CDR3 is CSVTGQGSSAFF. CDR3 DNA: TGCAGCGTGACGGGACAGGGCTCATCGGCTTTCTTT.

This chain links TRBV7-9 with TRBJ1-4; possible D gene TRBD1, 5 bases. V shed 1 base and J shed 7 bases, with 13 bases lying between them. The CDR3 extends over 15 amino acids. Germline CDR1 is SEHNR and CDR2 is FQNEAQ (reference sequence). The CDR3 bases are TGTGCCAGCAGCTTAGGAGCAGGGTCGAGTGAAAAACTGTTTTTT. It translates to CASSLGAGSSEKLFF.

J is TRBJ2-2 and V is TRBV3-1 (or the pseudogene TRBV3-2), with 8 bases matching TRBD2. Trimming cost V 1 base and J 3 bases; bases outside gene matches: 7. This CDR3 contains 17 residues. The germline V gene has CDR1 LGHDT and CDR2 YNNKEL (reference sequence). As DNA, the CDR3 is TGTGCCAGCAGCCAAGCCCTGACTAGCGCGTACACCGGGGAGCTGTTTTTT. Its protein product is CASSQALTSAYTGELFF.

V usage is TRBV7-2 and J usage is TRBJ1-1; 7 positions agree with TRBD1. CDR1 SGHTA and CDR2 FQGNSA come from the germline V gene. The CDR3 spans 15 residues. The ends lost 0 bases at V and 2 bases at J; junction bases unmatched: 3. CDR3 loop: CASSLAQGGNTEAFF. Written as DNA, the CDR3 is TGTGCCAGCAGCTTAGCGCAGGGGGGAAACACTGAAGCTTTCTTT.

V gene TRBV5-5 combines with J gene TRBJ1-2; 7 bases are shared with TRBD1. V was clipped by 0 bases and J by 4 bases; unmatched bases: 6. This CDR3 is 15 amino acids long. CDR1 and CDR2 from the germline V gene are SGHKS and YYEKEE (reference sequence). The CDR3 nucleotides read TGTGCCAGCAGCTTGGAGGGGGCTCTGGGCTATGGCTACACCTTC. Protein: CASSLEGALGYGYTF.

The rearrangement links TRBV29-1 to TRBJ2-2; D possibly corresponds to TRBD2 (5 bases). Trimming took 6 bases from V and 14 from J, leaving 13 bases between them. Germline assignment: CDR1 SQVTM and CDR2 ANQGSEA. The CDR3 is made up of 10 amino acids. CDR3 DNA sequence: TGCAGCGTGAGGGATAGTCGACTGTTTTTT. It translates to CSVRDSRLFF.

The CDR3 loop is CASSTDTYGYTF. For the CDR3, the DNA is TGTGCCAGCAGCACGGACACGTATGGCTACACCTTC. The chain combines TRBV7-2 with TRBJ1-2, with D perhaps TRBD1 (5 bases). Trimming pared 5 bases from V and 5 bases from J, leaving 9 bases between. The CDR3 loop spans 12 amino acids. Germline V gene sequence: CDR1 SGHTA, CDR2 FQGNSA.

The chain has TRBV3-1 (or the pseudogene TRBV3-2) and TRBJ1-6; perhaps TRBD1 as D (6 bases). Trimming shortened V by 6 bases and J by 8 bases, and 11 bases separated the two germline ends. Germline V gene sequence: CDR1 LGHDT, CDR2 YNNKEL (reference sequence). This CDR3 has 13 residues. This chain's CDR3 is CASSQGRDSPLHF. The CDR3, as DNA: TGTGCCAGCAGTCAGGGGAGGGATTCACCCCTCCACTTT.